This T cell receptor (beta chain) appears in the sequencing data of a study of T cell repertoires in cytomegalovirus infection. TCRdb passed the reads through MiXCR, listing each CDR3 protein once. Found here are some 320,000 distinct CDR3 sequences, 8% to 9.5% of them singletons; the top ten hold 4.3%. V shed 3 bases, J shed 3 bases, and the junction held 3 bases outside the gene matches. Germline assignment: CDR1 KGHDR and CDR2 SFDVKD. CDR3 size: 15 residues. Sequencing was carried out using PBMCs. The receptor comes from a human donor in good health (CMV status not recorded). Some clones in this sample may be carry-over from other donors' samples. The chain recombines TRBV24-1 with TRBJ2-3; 9 bases map to TRBD1. This chain's CDR3 is CATSDRDRATDTQYF. CDR3 nucleotide sequence: TGTGCCACCAGTGATAGGGACAGGGCAACAGATACGCAGTATTTT.